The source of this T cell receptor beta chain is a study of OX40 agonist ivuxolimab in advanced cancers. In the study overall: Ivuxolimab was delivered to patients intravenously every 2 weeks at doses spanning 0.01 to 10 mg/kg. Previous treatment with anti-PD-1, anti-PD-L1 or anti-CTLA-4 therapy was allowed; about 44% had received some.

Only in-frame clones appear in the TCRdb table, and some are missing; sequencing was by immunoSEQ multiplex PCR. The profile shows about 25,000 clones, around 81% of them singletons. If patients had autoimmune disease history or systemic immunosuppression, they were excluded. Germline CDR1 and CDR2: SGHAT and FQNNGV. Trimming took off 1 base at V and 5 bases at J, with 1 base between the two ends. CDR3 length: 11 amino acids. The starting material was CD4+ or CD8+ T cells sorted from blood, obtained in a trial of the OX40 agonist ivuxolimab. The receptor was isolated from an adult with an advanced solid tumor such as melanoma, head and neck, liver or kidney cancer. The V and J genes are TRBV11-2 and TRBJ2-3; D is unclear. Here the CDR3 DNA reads TGTGCCAGCAGCTTAGGAGATACGCAGTATTTT. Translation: CASSLGDTQYF.